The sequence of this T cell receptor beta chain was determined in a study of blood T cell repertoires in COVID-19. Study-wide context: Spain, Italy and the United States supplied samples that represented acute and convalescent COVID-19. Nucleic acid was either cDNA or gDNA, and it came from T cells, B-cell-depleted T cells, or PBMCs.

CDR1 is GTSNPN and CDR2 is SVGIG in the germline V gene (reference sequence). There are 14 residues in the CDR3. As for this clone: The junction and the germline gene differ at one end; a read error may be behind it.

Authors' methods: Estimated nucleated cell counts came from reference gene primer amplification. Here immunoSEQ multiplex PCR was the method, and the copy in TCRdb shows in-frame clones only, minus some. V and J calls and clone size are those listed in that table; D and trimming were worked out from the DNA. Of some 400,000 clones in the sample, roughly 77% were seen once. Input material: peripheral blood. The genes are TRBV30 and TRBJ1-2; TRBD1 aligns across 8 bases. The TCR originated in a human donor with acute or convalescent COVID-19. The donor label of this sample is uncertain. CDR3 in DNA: TGTGCCTGGAGCCCGGGGGTTCGTCAGGGGGCGAAGAAGTTC. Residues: CAWSPGVRQGAKKF.